Given below is one TCR beta chain in context. Its cognate antigen has yet to be identified. No qualities accompany the bases; no much larger clone lies one base away. The intended sense of this specimen's time point label: baseline before first vaccination. The vaccinee samples were drawn from two UK trials, COV001 and COV002, one of which was a single-blind randomized controlled phase 2/3 trial testing AZD1222 (ChAdOx1 nCoV-19) in healthy adults. For TCRbeta chain sequencing, PBMC samples from trial participants were taken at day 0 and at day 28 after the second dose. The source of the sample is a study of T cell responses to AZD1222 COVID-19 vaccine (dated by TCRdb to the early 2020s). Regarding the study in general: AZD1222 recipients whose second dose came at about 4 weeks and those whose second dose came at about 12 weeks were combined into one group, since spike-specific TCR depth and breadth did not differ between the two schedules. TCR sequencing was performed for roughly 240 trial participants, of whom about 200 were given two doses of AZD1222 and some 26 were given two doses of MenACWY control vaccine. Trial participants were enrolled into age subgroups of 18-55, 56-69 and 70-plus years, which contained around 140, 26 and 57 TCR-sequenced participants, respectively.

General study outcomes and caveats: Reportedly, close to half of the unique spike-specific TCRs recognized epitopes lying outside the regions that are mutated in the B.1.351 and B.1.1.7 variants. Participants were mostly white British, with more females than males. The authors suggested clonal diversity may have been underestimated. The vaccine-associated CD4 TCRs covered the entire spike protein, and the dominant responses fell in regions 160-218 and 743-854. Because no samples from the day 14 peak response were available, repertoires could be characterized only after the peak T cell response. Conclusions about previously exposed vaccinees were limited because only six AZD1222 recipients were SARS-CoV-2 seropositive at baseline. In the small 56-69-year group, the increase in depth fell short of significance, most likely because of low power. A significant rise in spike-specific TCR breadth and depth was observed after two AZD1222 doses relative to day 0 and relative to MenACWY recipients.

The CDR3 starts with the cysteine, ends with the phenylalanine, and has 13 residues. The CDR3 DNA has 39 bases and is translated from base 1. V ends up 6 bases short and J 6 bases short, with an unmatched junction base count of 4. CDR1 and CDR2, looked up from the germline V gene, are SNHLY and FYNNEI. The CDR3 regions of human TCRbeta chains were subjected to immunosequencing. Per the authors' processing: TCRs in the repertoires were compared against a reference library of SARS-CoV-2-specific TCRs that had been generated with the MIRA antigen-specificity platform. Breadth meant the fraction of unique TCRs that were SARS-CoV-2-associated, whereas depth meant the fraction of total T cells that were SARS-CoV-2-associated. Using the MIRA data, every spike-specific TCR was mapped to the spike region that the TCR reacted to and assigned to either a CD4 or a CD8 class. Log10-transformed breadth and depth values were compared by one-way ANOVA with Sidak's multiple comparisons tests. TCRdb stores this immuneACCESS table with in-frame sequences only. Part of the clones is absent; in the studies checked, under half of the shortfall reflects unresolved V genes, and no reason is known for the rest. Clone size and V and J calls were adopted from that table, with D and trimming inferred from the DNA. Across this sample there are roughly 120,000 clones, with around 92% seen only once. About 4.1% of the sample is in the top ten clones.

The chain was built from TRBV2 and TRBJ1-5; 8 central bases correspond to TRBD1. The material was peripheral blood, obtained on day 0 of AZD1222 vaccination. The TCR originated in an adult in good health. CDR3 loop: CASRGTGSQPQHF. DNA sequence: TGTGCCAGCAGAGGGACAGGCAGTCAGCCCCAGCATTTT.